This TCR beta chain appears in the sequencing data of a study of blood T cell repertoires in COVID-19. On the study more broadly: Sites across the United States, Italy and Spain contributed samples from acute and convalescent COVID-19. From T cells, B-cell-depleted T cells, or PBMCs came the material, which was cDNA or gDNA.

In the study's own analysis: Amplified reference gene primers provided the basis for estimating nucleated cell counts. The repertoire was sequenced with immunoSEQ multiplex PCR; TCRdb's copy has only in-frame clones and lacks some. The DNA was the basis for D and trimming; V, J and clone size are from that table. This sample yields roughly 200,000 clones, of which roughly 88% are seen a single time; roughly 11% belongs to the top ten. Per germline, CDR1 SGDLS and CDR2 YYNGEE. V lost 4 bases, J lost 6 bases, and 10 bases stayed unmatched. This CDR3 comprises 16 residues. What was sequenced was peripheral blood. The chain combines TRBV9 with TRBJ2-1; 10 bases fit TRBD2. This clonotype was obtained from a human donor with active or convalescent COVID-19. The donor label of this sample is uncertain. This CDR3 reads CASSPSGSGGANEQFF. CDR3 bases: TGTGCCAGCAGCCCATCCGGGAGCGGGGGGGCCAATGAGCAGTTCTTC.